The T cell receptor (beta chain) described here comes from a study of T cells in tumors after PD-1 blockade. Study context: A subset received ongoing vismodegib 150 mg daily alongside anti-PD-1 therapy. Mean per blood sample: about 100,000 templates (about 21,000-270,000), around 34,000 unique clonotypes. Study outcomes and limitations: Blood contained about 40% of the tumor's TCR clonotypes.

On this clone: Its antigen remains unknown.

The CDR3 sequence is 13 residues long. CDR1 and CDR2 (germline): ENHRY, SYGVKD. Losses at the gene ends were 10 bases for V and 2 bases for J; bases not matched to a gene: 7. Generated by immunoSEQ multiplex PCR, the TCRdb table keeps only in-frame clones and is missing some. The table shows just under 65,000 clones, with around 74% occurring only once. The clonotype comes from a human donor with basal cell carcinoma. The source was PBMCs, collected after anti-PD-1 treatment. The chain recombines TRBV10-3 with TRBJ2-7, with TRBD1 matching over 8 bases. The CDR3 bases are TGTGCCACTGCCGGGACAGGCACCTACGAGCAGTACTTC. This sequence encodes CATAGTGTYEQYF.